Sequencing of this T cell receptor beta chain was carried out in a study of T cells in Graves' hyperthyroidism and ophthalmopathy. Study observations and caveats: From stable hyperthyroidism, ophthalmopathy was separated by a 13 V-J model. Model predictions of ophthalmopathy came a median approximately 6.2 months before onset. Peripheral blood also featured most of the thyroid clonotypes expanded above 0.001.

Amplified regions were TCR beta CDR3 sequences from RNA transcripts. The TCR CDR3 was amplified in a first-round RT-PCR using the HTBI primer set. One entry per CDR3 protein results from TCRdb running MiXCR on the multiplex PCR reads. The data show under 65,000 distinct CDR3 sequences, with roughly 58% seen just once and roughly 3.4% held by the top ten. This clonotype has at least ten counts. Its antigen is not known. Patients were excluded for uncontrolled infection, other autoimmune disease, pregnancy or lactation. The receptor was derived from a woman in her fifties or sixties with Graves' ophthalmopathy. The source material was blood.

The CDR3 region is CASRDREYTEAFF. In DNA, the CDR3 is TGTGCCAGCCGGGACAGGGAGTACACTGAAGCTTTCTTT. The V and J genes are TRBV12-3 or TRBV12-4 and TRBJ1-1, with 9 bases lining up with TRBD1. The trim removed 8 bases at V and 3 bases at J, leaving 4 bases unmatched. The CDR3 consists of 13 residues.